This T cell receptor beta chain was profiled in a study of T cell responses to AZD1222 COVID-19 vaccine. Second-dose intervals near 4 or 12 weeks were combined. The data were produced by immunoSEQ multiplex PCR, yet TCRdb's version contains in-frame clones alone and is incomplete. The sample carries over 130,000 clones, about 90% recorded once. V lost 4 bases and J lost 4, with 8 bases in between. The CDR3 covers 14 residues. The germline CDR1 and CDR2 sequences are SGHTA and FQGNSA. This clone is a singleton in its sample. The sequencing used peripheral blood, collected 28 days after the second AZD1222 dose. This chain joins TRBV7-2 and TRBJ1-6; D is unresolved. The receptor comes from an adult who received the AZD1222 COVID-19 vaccine. The CDR3 DNA reads as TGTGCCAGCAGCTACCGGGGTTATAATTCACCCCTCCACTTT. The encoded protein is CASSYRGYNSPLHF.